These T cell receptor beta chains were read from a single sample in a study of shared clonotypes between healthy human individuals. The repertoire was sequenced with immunoSEQ multiplex PCR; TCRdb's copy has only in-frame clones and lacks some. There are about 490,000 clones in the sample; 70% to 85% occur only once, and more than 10% lies in the top ten. Sequencing input: PBMCs. These receptors originate from a woman aged 40-49 years in good health. Some clones in this sample may be carry-over from other donors' samples. CDR3s leave out the opening cysteine and the closing phenylalanine or tryptophan. Clone size appears in some rows only: once, few, many, or a class for an expanded clone.

clone_size j_call v_call cdr3_aa
. TRBJ2-7 TRBV15 ATSRDHRDEQY
. TRBJ1-2 TRBV9 ASSVGDISNYGYT
many TRBJ1-1 TRBV5-1 ASSLAESEAF
once TRBJ2-3 TRBV2 ASSGRRDTDTQY
. TRBJ1-5 TRBV18 ASSPQQGENQPQH
. TRBJ2-3 TRBV28 ASSLGQTTDTQY
. TRBJ2-7 TRBV6-5 ASTNGRGAYDEQY
. TRBJ2-5 TRBV7-9 ASSPGLMVAGETQY
. TRBJ2-7 TRBV11-1 ASSYSTAFEQY
. TRBJ2-3 TRBV6-5 ASSYSGGIDTQY
. TRBJ1-5 TRBV7-2 ASSLGTRREGPQH
many TRBJ1-1 TRBV18 ASSQTGGSDTEAF
. TRBJ2-5 TRBV15 ATRARLAGPSGETQY
. TRBJ2-1 TRBV15 ATSRDLGGGGYNEQF
. TRBJ1-2 TRBV6-1 ASSEPGRNYGYT
. TRBJ1-5 TRBV23-1 ASSQFSNQPQH
few TRBJ1-4 TRBV29-1 SGWRAGDEKLF
once TRBJ2-1 TRBV4-2 ASSASSVYNEQF
. TRBJ1-3 TRBV18 ASSPTPGTGQAGNTIY
. TRBJ2-6 TRBV7-3 ASSSSRRPSGANVLT
. TRBJ2-5 TRBV5-1 ASSPLEQGKGETQY
. TRBJ1-5 TRBV30 AWSATGTQPQH
once TRBJ2-5 TRBV10-3 AISEMTETQY
. TRBJ2-4 TRBV5-4 ASSLSPQESKNIQY
once TRBJ2-7 TRBV10-3 AISDSSGSYEQY
. TRBJ2-2 TRBV4-2 ASSQVGDNTGELF
. TRBJ2-7 TRBV28 APTRDGLYEQY
. TRBJ2-1 TRBV11-3 ASSFSGHEQF
. TRBJ1-2 TRBV6-1 ASRATAVDYGYT
. TRBJ2-2 TRBV18 ASSWGGGNTGELF
. TRBJ2-7 TRBV19 ASSSQGTGLEQY
. TRBJ2-7 TRBV9 ASSPNGIVAGGEQY
. TRBJ2-5 TRBV5-1 ASSYSGTSSETQY
once TRBJ1-1 TRBV7-9 ASANPQDTEAF
. TRBJ2-5 TRBV27 ASSLWGPGAGETQY
. TRBJ1-2 TRBV2 ASSERQPGGYT
. TRBJ2-7 TRBV5-1 ASSKQRLAGDEQY
. TRBJ1-2 TRBV7-2 ASSLKPGTGGLTNYGYT
. TRBJ2-4 TRBV5-4 ASSPDLAKNIQY
. TRBJ1-3 TRBV10-2 ASTNRTFSGNTIY
. TRBJ1-4 TRBV2 ASRAGTAATNEKLF
. TRBJ2-5 TRBV27 ASSFGGTGAGETQY
. TRBJ1-1 TRBV18 ASSQRAGELNTEAF
. TRBJ2-1 TRBV7-2 ASSQLAGKQF
. TRBJ2-3 TRBV5-1 ASSLARDRGLADTQY
. TRBJ2-3 TRBV9 ASSVLSSADTQY
. TRBJ2-1 TRBV28 ASSPLRRGSGRADEQF
. TRBJ2-5 TRBV2 ASSATGVQETQY
. TRBJ1-1 TRBV18 ASGWAAGTEAF
. TRBJ2-7 TRBV27 ATGLAGVSPYEQY
. TRBJ2-5 TRBV18 ASSTLAGVGETQY
once TRBJ2-1 TRBV4-2 ASSQDVSGSLILDEQF
. TRBJ1-5 TRBV7-9 ASSFTGSQPQH
. TRBJ2-7 TRBV21-1 ASRLGQGYEQY
. TRBJ2-5 TRBV18 ASSPSQETQY
. TRBJ1-4 TRBV28 ASRNTGGAGEKLF